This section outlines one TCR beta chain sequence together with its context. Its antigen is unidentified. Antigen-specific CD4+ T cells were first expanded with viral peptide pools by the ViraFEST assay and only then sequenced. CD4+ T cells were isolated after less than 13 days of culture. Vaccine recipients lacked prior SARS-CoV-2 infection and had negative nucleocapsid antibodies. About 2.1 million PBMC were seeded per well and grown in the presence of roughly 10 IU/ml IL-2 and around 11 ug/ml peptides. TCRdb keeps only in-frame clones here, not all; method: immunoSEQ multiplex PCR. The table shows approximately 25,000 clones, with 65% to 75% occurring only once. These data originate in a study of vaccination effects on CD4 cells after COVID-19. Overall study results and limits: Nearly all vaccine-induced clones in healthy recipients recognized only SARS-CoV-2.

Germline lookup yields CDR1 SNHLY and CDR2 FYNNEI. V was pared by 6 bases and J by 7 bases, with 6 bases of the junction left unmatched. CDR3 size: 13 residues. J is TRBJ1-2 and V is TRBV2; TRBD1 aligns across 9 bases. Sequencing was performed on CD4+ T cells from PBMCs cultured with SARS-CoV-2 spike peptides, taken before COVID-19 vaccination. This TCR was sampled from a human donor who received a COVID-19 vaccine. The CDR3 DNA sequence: TGTGCCAGCAGGGGGGACAGGGAATCTGGCTACACCTTC. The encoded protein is CASRGDRESGYTF.